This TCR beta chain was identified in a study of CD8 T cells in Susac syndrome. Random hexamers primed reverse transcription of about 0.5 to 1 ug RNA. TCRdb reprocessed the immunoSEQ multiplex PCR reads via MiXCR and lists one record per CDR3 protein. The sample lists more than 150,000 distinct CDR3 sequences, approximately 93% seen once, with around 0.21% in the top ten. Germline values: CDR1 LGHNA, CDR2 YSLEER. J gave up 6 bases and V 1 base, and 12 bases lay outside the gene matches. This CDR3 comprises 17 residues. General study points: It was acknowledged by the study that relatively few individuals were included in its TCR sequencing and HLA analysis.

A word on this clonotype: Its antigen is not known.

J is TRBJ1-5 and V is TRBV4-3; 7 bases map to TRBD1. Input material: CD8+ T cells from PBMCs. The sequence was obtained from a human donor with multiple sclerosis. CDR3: CASSQAVAGGNGQPQHF. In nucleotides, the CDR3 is TGCGCCAGCAGCCAAGCAGTCGCAGGGGGGAACGGTCAGCCCCAGCATTTT.